A selection of T cell receptor beta chains follows, all from one sample in a study of T cell responses to AZD1222 COVID-19 vaccine. Clones were read by immunoSEQ multiplex PCR, and TCRdb kept only the in-frame ones, dropping some. This table holds more than 90,000 clones, around 82% found once. The sequencing used peripheral blood, collected on day 0 of AZD1222 vaccination. These TCRs come from an adult in good health. Each CDR3 is given with its conserved first and last residue. D genes are given only for firm matches. Rows give clone size only sometimes, using once, few, many, or a class for an expanded clone.

.,TRBV6-4,TRBJ2-1,TRBD2,CASSDDISGESYNEQFF,TGTGCCAGCAGTGACGATATTAGCGGGGAGTCCTACAATGAGCAGTTCTTC
.,TRBV28,TRBJ1-2,.,CASIPGQGGGYTF,TGTGCCAGCATCCCCGGGCAGGGTGGAGGCTACACCTTC
.,TRBV19,TRBJ1-5,.,CASTLDGMTGQPQHF,TGTGCCAGTACCTTGGACGGTATGACGGGACAGCCCCAGCATTTT
once,TRBV5-4,TRBJ1-2,TRBD1,CASTIFPGQGLIDGYTF,TGTGCCAGCACCATATTTCCGGGACAGGGATTAATAGATGGCTACACCTTC
.,TRBV7-2,TRBJ2-1,.,CASSLASDYNEQFF,TGTGCCAGCAGCTTAGCATCCGACTACAATGAGCAGTTCTTC
.,TRBV7-6,TRBJ1-2,TRBD1,CASSSTGGTGYTF,TGTGCCAGCAGTTCCACAGGGGGCACTGGCTACACCTTC
.,TRBV18,TRBJ2-5,TRBD2,CASSPRLADQETQYF,TGTGCCAGCTCACCACGTCTAGCGGACCAAGAGACCCAGTACTTC
.,TRBV6-5,TRBJ2-7,.,CASSFGRNNYEQYF,TGTGCCAGCAGTTTCGGACGGAATAACTACGAGCAGTACTTC
.,TRBV4-2,TRBJ2-1,.,CASSQEITAAYNEQFF,TGTGCCAGCAGCCAAGAAATAACGGCGGCTTACAATGAGCAGTTCTTC
.,TRBV18,TRBJ1-1,.,CASSPPLRGINTEAFF,TGTGCCAGCTCACCACCCCTACGAGGGATTAACACTGAAGCTTTCTTT
.,TRBV3-1/TRBV3-2,TRBJ1-2,TRBD1,CASSQGSQGRGYTF,TGTGCCAGCAGCCAAGGGTCACAGGGGCGAGGCTACACCTTC
once,TRBV6-5,TRBJ2-5,.,CASSRARRETQYF,TGTGCCAGCAGTCGGGCCCGACGGGAGACCCAGTACTTC
few,TRBV27,TRBJ2-7,.,CASSPLVGEEQYF,TGTGCCAGCAGTCCCCTCGTGGGAGAGGAGCAGTACTTC
.,TRBV9,TRBJ1-4,.,CASSMTPSEELFF,TGTGCCAGCAGCATGACACCATCCGAAGAACTGTTTTTT
.,TRBV28,TRBJ1-1,TRBD1,CASTTGGGWTEAFF,TGTGCCAGCACAACAGGGGGCGGGTGGACTGAAGCTTTCTTT
.,TRBV12-3/TRBV12-4,TRBJ1-4,.,CASRMGTYEKLFF,TGTGCCAGCCGGATGGGCACCTATGAAAAACTGTTTTTT
.,TRBV6-1,TRBJ1-6,.,CASSDRSFDNSPLHF,TGTGCCAGCAGTGATCGGTCCTTTGATAATTCACCCCTCCACTTT
.,TRBV5-1,TRBJ2-2,TRBD1,CASSPGQENAGELFF,TGCGCCAGCAGCCCCGGACAGGAGAACGCCGGGGAGCTGTTTTTT
.,TRBV11-3,TRBJ2-1,.,CASSLHRGDNEQFF,TGTGCCAGCAGCCTCCATAGGGGGGACAATGAGCAGTTCTTC
.,TRBV9,TRBJ1-5,.,CASSPRDGNQPQHF,TGTGCCAGCAGCCCCAGGGATGGCAATCAGCCCCAGCATTTT
medium-sized,TRBV7-8,TRBJ1-2,.,CASSLALRAGYGYTF,TGTGCCAGCAGCTTAGCGCTCCGGGCAGGCTATGGCTACACCTTC
.,TRBV20-1,TRBJ1-5,.,CSASGGAGQPQHF,TGCAGTGCTAGTGGCGGGGCGGGCCAGCCCCAGCATTTT
.,TRBV19,TRBJ1-5,.,CASRLLRGGNQPQHF,TGTGCCAGTAGGCTCCTCCGTGGGGGCAATCAGCCCCAGCATTTT
.,TRBV7-3,TRBJ1-6,TRBD1,CASSSDRDSPLHF,TGTGCCAGCAGCTCCGACAGGGATTCACCCCTCCACTTT
.,TRBV19,TRBJ1-2,.,CASRLLGDRYNYGYTF,TGTGCCAGCAGGCTATTGGGGGACCGATATAACTATGGCTACACCTTC
.,TRBV29-1,TRBJ1-1,.,CSVENAANTEAFF,TGCAGCGTTGAAAACGCTGCGAACACTGAAGCTTTCTTT
.,TRBV18,TRBJ2-7,TRBD1,CASSPTGGNEQYF,TGTGCCAGCTCGCCGACAGGGGGGAACGAGCAGTACTTC
.,TRBV5-1,TRBJ1-1,TRBD1,CASSLGARQGESGNTEAFF,TGCGCCAGCAGCTTGGGAGCCCGACAGGGGGAATCGGGGAACACTGAAGCTTTCTTT
.,TRBV6-1,TRBJ1-5,.,CASSEGLGRPQPQHF,TGTGCCAGCAGTGAAGGTTTAGGACGTCCTCAGCCCCAGCATTTT
.,TRBV6-1,TRBJ1-4,.,CASSESGRLGEKLFF,TGTGCCAGCAGTGAGTCAGGGAGGTTAGGAGAAAAACTGTTTTTT
once,TRBV24-1,TRBJ1-5,.,CATRGSGNQPQHF,TGTGCCACCAGGGGTTCGGGCAATCAGCCCCAGCATTTT
.,TRBV2,TRBJ2-5,.,CASSRVAEGGVGTQYF,TGTGCCAGCAGTCGGGTAGCGGAAGGCGGGGTCGGGACCCAGTACTTC
.,TRBV6-5,TRBJ2-1,.,CASSSDWSFYNEQFF,TGTGCCAGCAGTTCGGACTGGTCGTTCTACAATGAGCAGTTCTTC
.,TRBV6-5,TRBJ1-2,.,CASITTGGGYTF,TGTGCCAGCATTACAACAGGTGGGGGCTACACCTTC
.,TRBV9,TRBJ1-2,.,CASSVADGGRASTNYGYTF,TGTGCCAGCAGCGTAGCTGACGGGGGACGGGCTTCTACTAACTATGGCTACACCTTC
.,TRBV5-1,TRBJ1-2,TRBD1,CASRTGQGKGGYTF,TGCGCCAGCAGAACCGGACAGGGGAAGGGTGGCTACACCTTC
.,TRBV2,TRBJ2-7,TRBD2,CASSGVGTSGYEQYF,TGTGCCAGCAGTGGGGTGGGGACTAGCGGCTACGAGCAGTACTTC
few,TRBV4-1,TRBJ1-3,.,CASSQVYGRGSGNTIYF,TGCGCCAGCAGCCAAGTGTATGGCAGGGGCTCTGGAAACACCATATATTTT
few,TRBV28,TRBJ1-1,TRBD1,CASSLGQAKAFF,TGTGCCAGCAGTTTGGGACAGGCTAAAGCTTTCTTT
.,TRBV5-4,TRBJ2-3,.,CASSPLPGVPPSTDTQYF,TGTGCCAGCAGCCCCCTCCCAGGGGTACCACCAAGCACAGATACGCAGTATTTT
.,TRBV10-1,TRBJ1-4,TRBD1,CASSERQGVPGNEKLFF,TGCGCCAGCAGTGAGCGTCAGGGGGTTCCGGGAAATGAAAAACTGTTTTTT
.,TRBV7-9,TRBJ2-7,.,CASSLISWEQYF,TGTGCCAGCAGCCTCATATCGTGGGAGCAGTACTTC
.,TRBV19,TRBJ2-5,.,CASSPLNGKGRETQYF,TGTGCCAGTAGTCCCCTAAACGGAAAGGGTAGGGAGACCCAGTACTTC
once,TRBV11-2,TRBJ1-2,.,CASSFLGHGYTF,TGTGCCAGCAGCTTCTTAGGCCATGGCTACACCTTC
.,TRBV7-2,TRBJ2-1,.,CASSLERGYEQFF,TGTGCCAGCAGCTTAGAAAGGGGCTATGAGCAGTTCTTC
.,TRBV19,TRBJ2-7,TRBD2,CASSMGTSGGSSYEQYF,TGTGCCAGTAGTATGGGGACTAGCGGGGGAAGCTCCTACGAGCAGTACTTC
.,TRBV2,TRBJ1-2,.,CASSEEGLRGYGYTF,TGTGCCAGCAGTGAAGAGGGACTTAGAGGGTATGGCTACACCTTC
.,TRBV6-4,TRBJ1-4,TRBD1,CASRDRTGRRATNEKLFF,TGTGCCAGCAGGGATCGGACAGGGAGACGTGCAACTAATGAAAAACTGTTTTTT
.,TRBV11-3,TRBJ1-1,TRBD1,CASSLGRTGSNTEAFF,TGTGCCAGCAGCTTAGGGAGGACAGGGTCGAACACTGAAGCTTTCTTT
.,TRBV5-1,TRBJ1-4,TRBD1,CASSTGQGARYEKLFF,TGCGCCAGCAGCACCGGACAGGGGGCCAGATATGAAAAACTGTTTTTT
.,TRBV5-1,TRBJ1-1,.,CASSSQGWNTEAFF,TGCGCCAGCAGCTCCCAGGGCTGGAACACTGAAGCTTTCTTT
.,TRBV6-6,TRBJ1-4,TRBD1,CASSQDRAEKLFF,TGTGCCAGCAGCCAAGACAGGGCTGAAAAACTGTTTTTT
.,TRBV7-2,TRBJ2-3,TRBD2,CASSSPGLAGADTQYF,TGTGCCAGCAGCTCCCCGGGACTAGCGGGAGCAGATACGCAGTATTTT
.,TRBV19,TRBJ2-4,TRBD1,CASYGTGKNIQYF,TGTGCCAGTTATGGGACAGGGAAAAACATTCAGTACTTC
few,TRBV4-3,TRBJ1-5,TRBD1,CASSQHRGGNQPQHF,TGCGCCAGCAGCCAGCACAGGGGAGGCAATCAGCCCCAGCATTTT
.,TRBV5-1,TRBJ1-6,TRBD1,CASSPGQGTPLHF,TGCGCCAGCAGTCCCGGACAGGGAACACCCCTCCACTTT
.,TRBV18,TRBJ1-5,TRBD1,CASSPRQGGGQPQHF,TGTGCCAGCTCACCACGACAGGGCGGAGGACAGCCCCAGCATTTT
.,TRBV13,TRBJ2-7,TRBD1,CASSIRTGVDEQYF,TGTGCCAGCAGCATACGGACAGGGGTTGACGAGCAGTACTTC
once,TRBV28,TRBJ1-2,TRBD1,CASSSADREHYGYTF,TGTGCCAGCAGTTCCGCGGACAGGGAACACTATGGCTACACCTTC
.,TRBV27,TRBJ2-7,.,CASSLERTPIYEQYF,TGTGCCAGCAGTTTGGAAAGGACCCCTATTTACGAGCAGTACTTC